The present T cell receptor (beta chain) was sequenced within a study of shared clonotypes between healthy human individuals. Germline trimming cut 3 bases from V and 5 bases from J; bases unmatched to any gene: 1. The CDR3 length is 15 residues. Germline lookup yields CDR1 SGHTA and CDR2 FQGNSA. Sequencing was at deep level. Sequencing used immunoSEQ multiplex PCR; TCRdb keeps in-frame clones, though not all of them. The sample contains about 2,500,000 clones, about 92% of which appear only once. To note about this clone: Distinct nucleotide sequences in the sample also encode this CDR3.

The source of this sequence is a man aged 18-30 years in good health. V and J are TRBV7-2 and TRBJ2-2; 12 bases align to TRBD2. Sequenced sample: naive CD4+ T cells sorted from blood. Described subset: CD45RA+ positively selected. The CDR3 sequence is CASSFGLAGTGELFF. CDR3 sequence (DNA): TGTGCCAGCAGCTTCGGACTAGCGGGGACCGGGGAGCTGTTTTTT.